The 27 T cell receptor beta chains in this list originate from one sample, sequenced in a study of shared clonotypes between healthy human individuals. Produced via immunoSEQ multiplex PCR; TCRdb's table is partial and in-frame only. The table records 2.3 million or so clones, 85% to 95% of them present only once. Sequenced material: naive CD4+ T cells from PBMCs. Indicated subset: CD45RA+ positively selected. The receptors derive from a man in his late teens or twenties in good health. Some clones in this sample may be carry-over from other donors' samples.

The chain recombines TRBV11-3 with TRBJ2-1, with D unclear. CDR1 is SGHNT and CDR2 is YENEEA in the germline V gene. The CDR3 is 15 residues long. Deletions cut 3 bases from V and 4 bases from J, with 13 bases between. The CDR3 here is CASSLGGLTYNEQFF. The CDR3 DNA sequence: TGTGCCAGCAGCTTGGGCGGATTGACATACAATGAGCAGTTCTTC.

On this clone itself: This specimen includes other DNA sequences encoding the same CDR3. This sequence joins TRBV5-1 and TRBJ2-7; a possible D gene is TRBD2 (6 bases). The germline V and J ends were trimmed by 0 bases and 0 bases, with 7 bases remaining between them. Germline loops: CDR1 SGHRS, CDR2 YFSETQ. There are 14 residues in the CDR3. DNA of the CDR3: TGCGCCAGCAGCTTGGCGGGGGTCTCCTACGAGCAGTACTTC. It encodes CASSLAGVSYEQYF.

The rearrangement uses TRBV4-1 and TRBJ2-2, with 11 bases identical to TRBD2. From germline, CDR1 is MGHRA and CDR2 YSYEKL. V gave up 2 bases and J gave up 9 bases; unmatched junction bases: 5. This CDR3 comprises 15 residues. The chain's CDR3 is CASSQPTSGKRELFF. In DNA form, the CDR3 reads TGCGCCAGCAGCCAACCGACTAGCGGGAAGCGGGAGCTGTTTTTT.

Only one count was recorded for this clone. The rearrangement links TRBV29-1 to TRBJ1-2; D unclear. Trimming left V 7 bases short and J 3 bases short, with 18 bases between. Per germline, CDR1 SQVTM and CDR2 ANQGSEA. The CDR3 runs to 14 residues. CDR3 nucleotide sequence: TGCAGCGCCGTGGCGGACTCTAAGGACTATGGCTACACCTTC. It yields the protein CSAVADSKDYGYTF.

The count of this clone is one. The chain uses TRBV5-4 and TRBJ2-2; the D gene is possibly TRBD1 (6 bases). The CDR3 sequence is 16 residues long. CDR1 is SGHNT and CDR2 is YYREEE in the germline V gene (reference sequence). Trimming took off 3 bases at V and 1 base at J, with 13 bases between the two ends. The CDR3 bases are TGTGCCAGCAGCTCGGGTGGACAGTTGAACACCGGGGAGCTGTTTTTT. The encoded protein is CASSSGGQLNTGELFF.

A word on this clone: Other DNA sequences in this specimen translate into the identical CDR3. The rearrangement uses TRBV7-9 and TRBJ2-2; D is ambiguous. Deletions cut 2 bases from V and 2 bases from J, with 6 bases between. The germline gives CDR1 SEHNR, CDR2 FQNEAQ (reference sequence). This CDR3 contains 14 residues. The CDR3 bases are TGTGCCAGCAGCTTACTAGGTAACACCGGGGAGCTGTTTTTT. It encodes CASSLLGNTGELFF.

The chain employs TRBV2 and TRBJ1-2; D perhaps matches TRBD1 (5 bases). In germline, CDR1 is SNHLY, CDR2 FYNNEI. The V end lost 7 bases, the J end lost 3 bases, and 15 bases lay between the germline ends. The CDR3 has 14 residues. CDR3 coding DNA: TGTGCCAGCACCGTAGGAGGACAATACTATGGCTACACCTTC. This sequence encodes CASTVGGQYYGYTF.

The chain uses TRBV4-3 and TRBJ1-2; unclear D gene. Germline lookup yields CDR1 LGHNA and CDR2 YSLEER. The CDR3 is made up of 15 amino acids. V lost 1 base, J lost 2 bases, and 11 bases lay in between. CDR3: CASSQGSVLNYGYTF. The CDR3 DNA sequence: TGCGCCAGCAGCCAAGGGTCAGTTTTGAACTATGGCTACACCTTC.

The genes are TRBV28 and TRBJ2-7; TRBD1 matches at 9 bases. The CDR3 loop spans 18 amino acids. Germline V gene sequence: CDR1 MDHEN, CDR2 SYDVKM. V was pared by 8 bases and J by 2 bases, with 19 bases of the junction left unmatched. For the CDR3, the DNA is TGTGCCAGCCGAACACGTCTGTCGGGACAGGGTATCCCCTACGAGCAGTACTTC. Amino acids: CASRTRLSGQGIPYEQYF.

J is TRBJ1-1 and V is TRBV19; unclear D gene. The CDR3 loop spans 14 amino acids. Looked up from germline, CDR1 is LNHDA and CDR2 is SQIVND (reference sequence). Trimming shortened V by 5 bases and J by 1 base, and 11 bases separated the two germline ends. The CDR3 protein is CASSEPTWNTEAFF. In DNA form, the CDR3 reads TGTGCCAGTAGTGAGCCTACGTGGAACACTGAAGCTTTCTTT. Looking up the rest from reference TRBV19 and TRBJ1-1 gives the full variable domain: DGGITQSPKYLFRKEGQNVTLSCEQNLNHDAMYWYRQDPGQGLRLIYYSQIVNDFQKGDIAEGYSVSREKKESFPLTVTSAQKNPTAFYLCASSEPTWNTEAFFGQGTRLTVV.

The chain has TRBV27 and TRBJ2-7, with a weak D call TRBD2 (5 bases). CDR1 is MNHEY, CDR2 SMNVEV, per germline (reference sequence). V lost 5 bases, J lost 5 bases, and 16 bases lay in between. CDR3 length: 14 residues. CDR3 in DNA: TGTGCCAGCAGTCCAATTATAGCCGGGGACGAGCAGTACTTC. Amino acid sequence: CASSPIIAGDEQYF.

Regarding this clone: Within the sample, other DNA sequences also encode this same CDR3. The rearrangement joins TRBV18 to TRBJ2-5; no clear D. Germline V lookup: CDR1 KGHSH, CDR2 LQKENI. Trimming removed 3 bases at V and 5 bases at J, with 10 bases between. The CDR3 has 13 amino acids. CDR3 region: CASSPPGQETQYF. In nucleotides, the CDR3 is TGTGCCAGCTCACCCCCGGGCCAGGAGACCCAGTACTTC.

This chain connects TRBV5-1 to TRBJ2-1, with 10 bases aligning to TRBD2. CDR1 is SGHRS, CDR2 YFSETQ, per germline. CDR3 length: 15 amino acids. After removal of 4 bases from V and 3 bases from J, the junction contained 4 bases not matched to a gene. CDR3 amino acids: CASSLPSGSYNEQFF. In DNA form, the CDR3 reads TGCGCCAGCAGCCTACCTAGCGGGAGCTACAATGAGCAGTTCTTC.

The chain carries TRBV5-4 and TRBJ1-2; 8 nucleotides align to TRBD1. CDR1 is SGHNT and CDR2 is YYREEE in the germline V gene (reference sequence). The CDR3 sequence is 15 residues long. V shed 4 bases, J shed 0 bases, and the junction held 5 bases outside the gene matches. The DNA for the CDR3 is TGTGCCAGCAGCCGGGGACAGGAGCCTAACTATGGCTACACCTTC. It codes for CASSRGQEPNYGYTF.

This clone was picked up one time. This chain connects TRBV28 to TRBJ2-2, with D perhaps matching TRBD1 or TRBD2 (7 bases each). CDR3 size: 13 residues. Germline CDR1 reads MDHEN; CDR2 reads SYDVKM. The ends were cut back, 11 bases at V and 1 base at J, with 11 bases in the middle. The CDR3 sequence is CAGGDRNTGELFF. The DNA for the CDR3 is TGTGCCGGGGGGGACAGGAACACCGGGGAGCTGTTTTTT.

The chain is built from TRBV7-3 and TRBJ2-5, with D unclear. In germline, CDR1 is SGHTA, CDR2 FQGTGA. V shed 5 bases and J shed 4 bases, with 11 bases lying between them. The CDR3 extends over 13 amino acids. The CDR3 reads CASSPSTGETQYF. The CDR3 coding sequence is TGTGCCAGCAGCCCCTCGACGGGAGAGACCCAGTACTTC. Full variable domain (outside the CDR3, taken from reference TRBV7-3 and TRBJ2-5): GAGVSQTPSNKVTEKGKYVELRCDPISGHTALYWYRQSLGQGPEFLIYFQGTGAADDSGLPNDRFFAVRPEGSVSTLKIQRTERGDSAVYLCASSPSTGETQYFGPGTRLLVL.

V usage is TRBV6-6 and J usage is TRBJ2-2; 7 positions match TRBD2. The J segment lost 4 bases and the V segment lost 6 bases, leaving 11 bases of the junction unmatched. Germline V gene data show CDR1 as MNHNY and CDR2 as SVGAGI (reference sequence). The CDR3 sequence is 16 residues long. CDR3 in DNA: TGTGCCAGCAGGATGAGCACGGGAGGTGGCACCGGGGAGCTGTTTTTT. It translates to CASRMSTGGGTGELFF.

V gene TRBV7-9 combines with J gene TRBJ2-7; either TRBD1 or TRBD2 may fit D (6 bases each). The V and J ends lost 5 bases and 3 bases respectively, with 14 bases between them. Germline values: CDR1 SEHNR, CDR2 FQNEAQ (reference sequence). The CDR3 spans 14 residues. Written as DNA, the CDR3 is TGTGCCAGCAGCCCATCCGGGGGCATCTACGAGCAGTACTTC. Translated: CASSPSGGIYEQYF.

The J gene is TRBJ2-5, the V gene TRBV5-6; D unclear. The CDR3 spans 14 residues. The V end lost 4 bases, the J end lost 2 bases, and 12 bases lay between the germline ends. Germline V gives CDR1 SGHDT, CDR2 YYEEEE. CDR3 DNA: TGTGCCAGCAGCCGCCCCGGAATACAAGAGACCCAGTACTTC. This gives the protein CASSRPGIQETQYF.

The V call is TRBV7-2, the J call TRBJ2-1; no firm D call. The V gene lost 5 bases and the J gene lost 4 bases, with 9 bases spanning the gap. Germline V lookup: CDR1 SGHTA, CDR2 FQGNSA. CDR3 length: 13 residues. CDR3 protein: CASSQTRYNEQFF. Written as DNA, the CDR3 is TGTGCCAGCAGCCAAACAAGGTACAATGAGCAGTTCTTC.

The chain links TRBV6-5 to TRBJ1-3; the D is unclear. The CDR3 contains 14 residues. CDR1 is MNHEY and CDR2 is SVGAGI in the germline V gene. V gave up 4 bases and J gave up 2 bases, with 9 bases separating them. The CDR3 reads CASSSIRTGNTIYF. The CDR3 nucleotides are TGTGCCAGCAGTTCAATCCGAACTGGAAACACCATATATTTT.

About this clone itself: The sample holds other DNA sequences that translate to the same CDR3. The chain combines TRBV18 with TRBJ2-3; TRBD2 might be the D (6 bases). Trimming left V 2 bases short and J 4 bases short, with 7 bases between. Germline loops: CDR1 KGHSH, CDR2 LQKENI. The CDR3 is made up of 13 amino acids. The CDR3 region is CASSPSGADTQYF. The DNA of the CDR3 is TGTGCCAGCTCACCATCGGGGGCAGATACGCAGTATTTT.

J is TRBJ1-1 and V is TRBV29-1; TRBD1 might be the D (5 bases). The ends were cut back, 4 bases at V and 1 base at J, with 13 bases in the middle. Germline values: CDR1 SQVTM, CDR2 ANQGSEA. This CDR3 has 14 amino acids. In DNA form, the CDR3 reads TGCAGCGTTGTGGGGCAGAGACCGAACACTGAAGCTTTCTTT. This gives the protein CSVVGQRPNTEAFF.

This CDR3 reads CASSPFGHSSSYNSPLHF. The DNA for the CDR3 is TGTGCCAGCTCACCATTTGGACACTCGAGCTCCTATAATTCACCCCTCCACTTT. The chain combines TRBV18 with TRBJ1-6; perhaps TRBD1 as D (5 bases). CDR3 length: 18 residues. V dropped 2 bases and J dropped 0 bases, with 14 bases sitting between them. CDR1 KGHSH and CDR2 LQKENI come from the germline V gene.

This chain joins TRBV5-1 and TRBJ2-1; 12 bases agree with TRBD2. Germline V CDR1 and CDR2: SGHRS, YFSETQ. V trimming: 6 bases; J trimming: 8 bases; junction bases outside the gene matches: 6. The CDR3 covers 14 residues. The CDR3 DNA reads as TGCGCCAGCACAGAACTAGCGGGAGGCGATGAGCAGTTCTTC. Protein product: CASTELAGGDEQFF.

The V and J genes are TRBV10-1 and TRBJ1-1, with D tentatively TRBD1 (6 bases). The ends were cut back, 4 bases at V and 11 bases at J, with 14 bases in the middle. The CDR3 loop spans 12 amino acids. The germline V gene encodes CDR1 WNHNN and CDR2 SYGVQD (reference sequence). The CDR3 region has the DNA TGCGCCAGCAGTGGGGGGGCCGGAACCGCTTTCTTT. Translation: CASSGGAGTAFF.

CDR3 bases: TGCGCCAGCAAGGCCCGGGACTATGGCTACACCTTC. This encodes CASKARDYGYTF. The J gene is TRBJ1-2, the V gene TRBV10-2; D is ambiguous. The CDR3 totals 12 residues. V lost 7 bases to trimming and J lost 3 bases, with 9 bases between them. The germline V gene encodes CDR1 WSHSY and CDR2 SAAADI.